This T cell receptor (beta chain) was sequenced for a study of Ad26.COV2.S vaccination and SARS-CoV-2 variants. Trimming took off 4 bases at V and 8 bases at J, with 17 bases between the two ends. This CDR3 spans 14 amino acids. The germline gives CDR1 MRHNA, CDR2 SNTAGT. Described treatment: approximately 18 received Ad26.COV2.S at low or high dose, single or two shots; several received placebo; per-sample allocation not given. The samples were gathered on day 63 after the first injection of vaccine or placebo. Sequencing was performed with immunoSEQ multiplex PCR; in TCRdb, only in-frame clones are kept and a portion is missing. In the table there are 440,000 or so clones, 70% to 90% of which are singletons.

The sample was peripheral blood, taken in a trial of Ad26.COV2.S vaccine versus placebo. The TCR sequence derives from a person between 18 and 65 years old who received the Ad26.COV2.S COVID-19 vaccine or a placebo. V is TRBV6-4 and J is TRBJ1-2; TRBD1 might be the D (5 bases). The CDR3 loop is CASSGDSGRGGYTF. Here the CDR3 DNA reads TGTGCCAGCAGTGGGGACTCAGGGCGGGGCGGCTACACCTTC.